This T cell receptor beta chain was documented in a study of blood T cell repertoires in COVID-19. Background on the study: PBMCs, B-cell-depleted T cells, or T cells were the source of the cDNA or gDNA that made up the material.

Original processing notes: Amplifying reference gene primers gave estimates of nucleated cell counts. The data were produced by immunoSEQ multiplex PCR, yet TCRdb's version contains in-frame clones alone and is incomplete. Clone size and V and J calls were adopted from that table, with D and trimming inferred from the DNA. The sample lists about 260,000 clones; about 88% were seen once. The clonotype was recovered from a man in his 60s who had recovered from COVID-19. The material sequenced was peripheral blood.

This chain's CDR3 is CASSLREIHYNEQFF. As DNA, the CDR3 is TGTGCCAGCAGCTTGCGGGAAATCCACTACAATGAGCAGTTCTTC. The rearrangement joins TRBV7-2 to TRBJ2-1; maybe TRBD2 (6 bases). This CDR3 comprises 15 residues. CDR1 and CDR2 from the germline V gene are SGHTA and FQGNSA. The V end was cut by 3 bases, the J end by 3 bases, with 12 bases between.